The text below deals with one T cell receptor (beta chain). This sample is drawn from a study of control samples from healthy donors and cancer patients. V trimming: 6 bases; J trimming: 3 bases; junction bases outside the gene matches: 4. CDR3 length: 14 residues. Germline values: CDR1 KGHSH, CDR2 LQKENI. Assay used: immunoSEQ multiplex PCR; TCRdb lists only in-frame clones, some missing. The table shows approximately 110,000 clones, with approximately 90% occurring only once. The sequenced material came from blood. The chain is built from TRBV18 and TRBJ2-2; 7 bases map to TRBD2. The TCR was taken from a young woman in good health. CDR3 region: CASSPSGYTGELFF. The CDR3 coding sequence is TGTGCCAGCTCCCCTAGCGGTTACACCGGGGAGCTGTTTTTT.